These 21 T cell receptor beta chains came from one sample sequenced in a study of T cell responses to AZD1222 COVID-19 vaccine. Generated by immunoSEQ multiplex PCR, the TCRdb table keeps only in-frame clones and is missing some. The table lists about 120,000 clones, about 95% of them singletons. Sequenced here: peripheral blood, sampled 28 days after the second AZD1222 dose. These receptors were taken from an adult who received the AZD1222 COVID-19 vaccine.

The V call is TRBV5-4, the J call TRBJ1-1, with TRBD1 as a possible D gene (6 bases). Per germline, CDR1 SGHNT and CDR2 YYREEE (reference sequence). V was cut by 4 bases and J by 1 base, with 14 bases left in between. This CDR3 contains 15 residues. DNA for the CDR3: TGTGCCAGCAGCCCGTCAACCAGGGGGAACACTGAAGCTTTCTTT. This translates into CASSPSTRGNTEAFF.

The chain carries TRBV19 and TRBJ2-7; 9 bases align to TRBD1. Germline assignment: CDR1 LNHDA and CDR2 SQIVND (reference sequence). The CDR3 has 14 residues. The junction had 6 bases not matched to a gene; V was cut back by 6 bases and J by 3 bases. CDR3 residues: CASRKTGGIYEQYF. The CDR3 DNA reads as TGTGCCAGTAGAAAGACAGGGGGTATCTACGAGCAGTACTTC. The full variable domain, its missing parts supplied by reference TRBV19 and TRBJ2-7, is DGGITQSPKYLFRKEGQNVTLSCEQNLNHDAMYWYRQDPGQGLRLIYYSQIVNDFQKGDIAEGYSVSREKKESFPLTVTSAQKNPTAFYLCASRKTGGIYEQYFGPGTRLTVT.

The rearrangement uses TRBV5-4 and TRBJ1-2; D is ambiguous. This CDR3 spans 13 amino acids. In germline, CDR1 is SGHNT, CDR2 YYREEE (reference sequence). V was shortened by 3 bases and J by 2 bases, with 8 bases between the two germline ends. The CDR3 region has the DNA TGTGCCAGCAGCTCGGGAAAAAACTATGGCTACACCTTC. This translates into CASSSGKNYGYTF.

This chain uses TRBV10-3 with TRBJ1-6, with D possibly being TRBD1 (6 bases). CDR3 length equals 17 residues. Germline V gene lookup returns CDR1 ENHRY and CDR2 SYGVKD. The V end lost 3 bases, the J end lost 2 bases, and 14 bases lay between the germline ends. This CDR3 reads CAISDRGTGPYNSPLHF. In nucleotides, the CDR3 is TGTGCCATCAGTGACAGGGGCACGGGCCCCTATAATTCACCCCTCCACTTT.

V usage is TRBV3-1 (or the pseudogene TRBV3-2) and J usage is TRBJ1-2, with 7 bases that match TRBD1. The germline V gene has CDR1 LGHDT and CDR2 YNNKEL (reference sequence). J gave up 6 bases and V 0 bases, and 4 bases lay outside the gene matches. The CDR3 is 14 amino acids. The CDR3 sequence: CASSQEGQPNGYTF. In DNA form, the CDR3 reads TGTGCCAGCAGCCAAGAGGGACAGCCGAATGGCTACACCTTC.

This chain joins TRBV7-9 and TRBJ1-2; D is unclear. Trimming removed 1 base from V and 6 bases from J, with 12 bases in between. Per the germline V gene, CDR1 is SEHNR and CDR2 is FQNEAQ (reference sequence). The CDR3 has 14 residues. The CDR3 bases are TGTGCCAGCAGCTTAGGGGGAACTACTGATGGCTACACCTTC. Translating it yields CASSLGGTTDGYTF.

The chain is built from TRBV18 and TRBJ1-4, with D hard to call. Per germline, CDR1 KGHSH and CDR2 LQKENI. V was trimmed by 3 bases and J by 3 bases, leaving 14 bases between them. This CDR3 has 16 residues. The CDR3, as DNA: TGTGCCAGCTCACCCGGACCTCAAACAGCTAATGAAAAACTGTTTTTT. This gives the protein CASSPGPQTANEKLFF.

The chain links TRBV7-6 to TRBJ2-1; 7 positions match TRBD2. J was trimmed by 5 bases and V by 3 bases; bases with no gene match: 4. The CDR3 is 14 amino acids. The germline V gene encodes CDR1 SGHVS and CDR2 FNYEAQ. The CDR3 coding sequence is TGTGCCAGCAGCTTTGGCGGGAGAGACAATGAGCAGTTCTTC. Its protein is CASSFGGRDNEQFF. The whole variable domain, remainder taken from reference TRBV7-6 and TRBJ2-1, is GAGVSQSPRYKVTKRGQDVALRCDPISGHVSLYWYRQALGQGPEFLTYFNYEAQQDKSGLPNDRFSAERPEGSISTLTIQRTEQRDSAMYRCASSFGGRDNEQFFGPGTRLTVL.

The V gene is TRBV20-1, the J gene TRBJ2-1; D unclear. Germline CDR1 is DFQATT and CDR2 is SNEGSKA (reference sequence). V lost 5 bases, J lost 10 bases, and 12 bases lay in between. CDR3 size: 11 residues. The CDR3 here is CSARFNYEQFF. The CDR3 nucleotides read TGCAGTGCTCGATTTAACTACGAGCAGTTCTTC.

The chain is built from TRBV15 and TRBJ2-2; 9 bases map to TRBD2. Germline V CDR1 and CDR2: LNHNV, YYDKDF (reference sequence). V lost 11 bases to trimming and J lost 3 bases; unmatched junction nucleotides: 4. The CDR3 runs 13 residues. CDR3 sequence (DNA): TGTGCCTTTGCGGGAGGGGACACCGGGGAGCTGTTTTTT. Encoded protein: CAFAGGDTGELFF.

The gene calls are TRBV27 and TRBJ2-7; D gene uncertain. V lost 2 bases, J lost 0 bases, and 5 bases lay in between. From germline, CDR1 is MNHEY and CDR2 SMNVEV (reference sequence). CDR3 size: 13 residues. The CDR3 here is CASSLTTSYEQYF. The CDR3 bases are TGTGCCAGCAGTTTAACTACCTCCTACGAGCAGTACTTC.

This clone was picked up one time. The rearrangement joins TRBV9 to TRBJ1-4; perhaps TRBD1 as D (6 bases). Germline CDR1 is SGDLS and CDR2 is YYNGEE. V lost 4 bases to trimming and J lost 6 bases, with 19 bases between them. This CDR3 comprises 16 residues. This CDR3 is CASSNTPGGGDEKLFF. The CDR3 DNA is TGTGCCAGCAGCAATACTCCGGGGGGCGGAGATGAAAAACTGTTTTTT.

J is TRBJ1-2 and V is TRBV6-5; perhaps TRBD1 as D (5 bases). The germline V gene has CDR1 MNHEY and CDR2 SVGAGI. The CDR3 runs to 14 residues. V gave up 2 bases and J gave up 8 bases, with 15 bases separating them. The CDR3 DNA is TGTGCCAGCAGTTACCCCCGCGGGGGGGGAGGCTACACCTTC. Translation: CASSYPRGGGGYTF.

This clone was seen a single time. The rearrangement joins TRBV28 to TRBJ1-1; no clear D. With 5 bases removed from V and 1 base from J, the gap between germline ends came to 8 bases. This CDR3 has 13 amino acids. Germline CDR1 MDHEN, CDR2 SYDVKM. This CDR3 is CASSGLWNTEAFF. The DNA of the CDR3 is TGTGCCAGCAGTGGCCTCTGGAACACTGAAGCTTTCTTT.

The chain is built from TRBV11-2 and TRBJ1-1; D is perhaps TRBD1 (6 bases). V was cut by 7 bases and J by 7 bases, with 19 bases left in between. CDR3 length: 14 amino acids. Per germline, CDR1 SGHAT and CDR2 FQNNGV. CDR3 coding DNA: TGTGCCAGCAACTCCAGAGGGGGGGGCAATGAAGCTTTCTTT. Translation gives CASNSRGGGNEAFF. The variable domain in full, completed from reference TRBV11-2 and TRBJ1-1, reads EAGVAQSPRYKIIEKRQSVAFWCNPISGHATLYWYQQILGQGPKLLIQFQNNGVVDDSQLPKDRFSAERLKGVDSTLKIQPAKLEDSAVYLCASNSRGGGNEAFFGQGTRLTVV.

The V and J genes are TRBV5-8 and TRBJ1-6, with D tentatively TRBD1 (6 bases). The CDR3 spans 14 residues. Germline CDR1 and CDR2: SGHTS and YDEGEE. V was clipped by 1 base and J by 7 bases, with 9 bases between them. CDR3 bases: TGTGCCAGCAGCTTGACAGGGTTCAATTCACCCCTCCACTTT. Translation: CASSLTGFNSPLHF.

The chain recombines TRBV6-1 with TRBJ1-5; no firm D call. V was pared by 6 bases and J by 3 bases, with 12 bases between. Germline V gene lookup returns CDR1 MNHNS and CDR2 SASEGT. The CDR3 totals 14 residues. CDR3 loop: CASRREDFNQPQHF. CDR3 bases: TGTGCCAGCAGGAGGGAGGACTTCAATCAGCCCCAGCATTTT.

V gene TRBV9 combines with J gene TRBJ2-3; 9 nucleotides align to TRBD2. Per the germline V gene, CDR1 is SGDLS and CDR2 is YYNGEE. V shed 0 bases, J shed 5 bases, and the junction held 7 bases outside the gene matches. This CDR3 is 16 amino acids long. Here the CDR3 DNA reads TGTGCCAGCAGCGTAGTGGCGGGGGGGCCGCGAGATACGCAGTATTTT. Protein: CASSVVAGGPRDTQYF.

The CDR3: CASAHRDSYGYTF. DNA of the CDR3: TGTGCCAGCGCACACCGGGACAGCTATGGCTACACCTTC. This rearrangement joins TRBV6-5 to TRBJ1-2; 7 nucleotides align to TRBD1. CDR1 and CDR2 (germline): MNHEY, SVGAGI. The junction had 7 bases not matched to a gene; V was cut back by 8 bases and J by 4 bases. This CDR3 has 13 amino acids.

For the CDR3, the DNA is TGTGCCAGCAGCTTGGGTAGAGGCCACTCTGGAAACACCATATATTTT. This sequence encodes CASSLGRGHSGNTIYF. J is TRBJ1-3 and V is TRBV7-9, with D unresolved. The CDR3 spans 16 residues. V lost 3 bases to trimming and J lost 0 bases, with 12 bases between them. Germline CDR1 reads SEHNR; CDR2 reads FQNEAQ (reference sequence).

This chain joins TRBV19 and TRBJ1-1; 8 bases agree with TRBD1. The germline CDR1 and CDR2 sequences are LNHDA and SQIVND (reference sequence). This CDR3 is built from 12 residues. The V gene end was trimmed by 10 bases and the J gene end by 6 bases; junction bases not matched to a gene: 7. The CDR3 is CATKQGAAEAFF. In DNA, the CDR3 is TGTGCCACAAAGCAGGGGGCGGCTGAAGCTTTCTTT.